The 21 T cell receptor beta chains reported below all come from one sample, sequenced in a study of T cells in localized non-small cell lung cancer. Here immunoSEQ multiplex PCR was the method, and the copy in TCRdb shows in-frame clones only, minus some. The top ten hold about 9.9% of the sample, which has some 6,300 clones, 40% to 45% seen once. This specimen consisted of lung tumor tissue, obtained before any cancer treatment. Receptors originate from a woman aged 35-70 years with stage II squamous cell lung carcinoma.

This clone counts as medium-sized. The V gene is TRBV11-3, the J gene TRBJ1-1, with D uncertain. V was trimmed by 1 base and J by 0 bases, leaving 6 bases between them. Per the germline V gene, CDR1 is SGHNT and CDR2 is YENEEA. The CDR3 runs to 14 residues. CDR3 sequence reads: CASSLGAMNTEAFF. CDR3 in DNA: TGTGCCAGCAGCTTAGGGGCGATGAACACTGAAGCTTTCTTT. Together with reference TRBV11-3 and TRBJ1-1, the CDR3 gives the full variable domain: EAGVVQSPRYKIIEKKQPVAFWCNPISGHNTLYWYLQNLGQGPELLIRYENEEAVDDSQLPKDRFSAERLKGVDSTLKIQPAELGDSAVYLCASSLGAMNTEAFFGQGTRLTVV.

This clone turned up a few times. The genes are TRBV11-3 and TRBJ1-3; D is ambiguous. The germline V gene encodes CDR1 SGHNT and CDR2 YENEEA. V lost 3 bases to trimming and J lost 0 bases, with 9 bases between them. The CDR3 is 15 residues long. CDR3 nucleotide sequence: TGTGCCAGCAGCTTGGATTTCAGCTCTGGAAACACCATATATTTT. Protein product: CASSLDFSSGNTIYF.

This clone was counted between two and nine times. V gene TRBV19 combines with J gene TRBJ1-2, with a tentative D call TRBD1 (6 bases). Per the germline V gene, CDR1 is LNHDA and CDR2 is SQIVND (reference sequence). The CDR3 consists of 13 residues. Trimming cost V 7 bases and J 2 bases, with 11 bases left between them. The CDR3 sequence is CASMGAVNYGYTF. The CDR3, as DNA: TGTGCCAGTATGGGGGCCGTGAACTATGGCTACACCTTC.

V usage is TRBV19 and J usage is TRBJ1-1; possible D gene TRBD1, 6 bases. This CDR3 has 13 residues. CDR1 and CDR2 from the germline V gene are LNHDA and SQIVND (reference sequence). Between the trimmed V and J ends, which lost 3 bases and 5 bases, there was a span of 10 bases. CDR3 in amino acids: CASSINRETEAFF. The CDR3 DNA reads as TGTGCCAGTAGTATCAACAGGGAAACTGAAGCTTTCTTT. Combining the CDR3 with reference TRBV19 and TRBJ1-1 gives the whole variable domain DGGITQSPKYLFRKEGQNVTLSCEQNLNHDAMYWYRQDPGQGLRLIYYSQIVNDFQKGDIAEGYSVSREKKESFPLTVTSAQKNPTAFYLCASSINRETEAFFGQGTRLTVV.

The V call is TRBV5-1, the J call TRBJ1-6, with a weak D call TRBD1 (5 bases). The CDR3 covers 15 residues. V dropped 4 bases and J dropped 1 base, with 9 bases sitting between them. Germline V CDR1 and CDR2: SGHRS, YFSETQ. CDR3 nucleotide sequence: TGCGCCAGCAGCCCCGGGGGGTCCTATAATTCACCCCTCCACTTT. Encoded protein: CASSPGGSYNSPLHF. The full variable domain, in which reference TRBV5-1 and TRBJ1-6 provide the parts outside the CDR3, is KAGVTQTPRYLIKTRGQQVTLSCSPISGHRSVSWYQQTPGQGLQFLFEYFSETQRNKGNFPGRFSGRQFSNSRSEMNVSTLELGDSALYLCASSPGGSYNSPLHFGNGTRLTVT.

This clone appeared a few times. The J gene is TRBJ1-1, the V gene TRBV10-2, with 7 bases fitting TRBD1. Germline CDR1 is WSHSY and CDR2 is SAAADI. The V and J ends lost 6 bases and 2 bases, in that order; junction bases with no gene match: 12. The CDR3 loop spans 16 amino acids. In nucleotides, the CDR3 is TGCGCCAGCAGGCCTACAGGGAGAGGGGGCAACACTGAAGCTTTCTTT. Protein sequence: CASRPTGRGGNTEAFF.

J is TRBJ1-1 and V is TRBV6-8, with D possibly matching TRBD1 (6 bases). The length of the CDR3 is 16 residues. The V and J ends lost 6 bases and 4 bases respectively, with 21 bases between them. Germline CDR1 MNHGY, CDR2 SAAAGT. The CDR3 nucleotides read TGTGCCAGCAGGGATGCCCATGGGGGGCAGGGCACTGAAGCTTTCTTT. Its protein is CASRDAHGGQGTEAFF.

The rearrangement joins TRBV5-1 to TRBJ2-3, with TRBD2 matching over 12 bases. The germline CDR1 and CDR2 sequences are SGHRS and YFSETQ. CDR3 length: 16 residues. V dropped 0 bases and J dropped 1; count of bases not matched to a gene: 0. The CDR3 region is CASSLGLAGGTDTQYF. The CDR3 DNA reads as TGCGCCAGCAGCTTGGGACTAGCGGGGGGCACAGATACGCAGTATTTT.

This clone was seen only a few times. The chain joins TRBV6-8 to TRBJ1-2; D may be TRBD1 (5 bases). The CDR3 sequence is 13 residues long. Germline V gene data show CDR1 as MNHGY and CDR2 as SAAAGT. Trimming stripped 2 bases from V and 2 bases from J, with 6 bases between. The CDR3 region is CASSYQGNYGYTF. The DNA for the CDR3 is TGTGCCAGCAGTTACCAGGGCAACTATGGCTACACCTTC.

This chain joins TRBV19 and TRBJ2-5; the D gene is possibly TRBD2 (6 bases). The V end was cut by 3 bases, the J end by 2 bases, with 10 bases between. Germline CDR1 reads LNHDA; CDR2 reads SQIVND (reference sequence). The CDR3 covers 14 residues. The CDR3 here is CASSMFGLQETQYF. DNA of the CDR3: TGTGCCAGTAGTATGTTTGGACTACAAGAGACCCAGTACTTC.

Sample share makes this clone medium-sized (0.01 to 0.1%). This CDR3 is CASRSGTGDGYEQYF. DNA of the CDR3: TGTGCCAGTAGATCCGGGACAGGGGATGGATACGAGCAGTACTTC. The V gene is TRBV19, the J gene TRBJ2-7; 10 bases are a match to TRBD1. The CDR3 has 15 residues. The germline V gene encodes CDR1 LNHDA and CDR2 SQIVND (reference sequence). Losses at the gene ends were 6 bases for V and 4 bases for J; bases not matched to a gene: 9. The full variable domain, its missing parts supplied by reference TRBV19 and TRBJ2-7, is DGGITQSPKYLFRKEGQNVTLSCEQNLNHDAMYWYRQDPGQGLRLIYYSQIVNDFQKGDIAEGYSVSREKKESFPLTVTSAQKNPTAFYLCASRSGTGDGYEQYFGPGTRLTVT.

There are a few counts of this clone. The V call is TRBV4-1, the J call TRBJ2-5; the match to TRBD2 covers 7 bases. CDR1 is MGHRA and CDR2 is YSYEKL in the germline V gene. V shed 0 bases and J 5 bases; nucleotides not matched to a gene: 9. This CDR3 contains 16 residues. The CDR3 sequence: CASSQDMGGGLETQYF. The CDR3, as DNA: TGCGCCAGCAGCCAAGATATGGGGGGAGGGCTGGAGACCCAGTACTTC.

This clone was observed a handful of times. This chain's CDR3 is CASSQLGSGNTIYF. CDR3 DNA sequence: TGCGCCAGCAGCCAACTAGGGTCTGGAAACACCATATATTTT. The chain combines TRBV4-1 with TRBJ1-3; D unresolved. This CDR3 has 14 residues. V lost 2 bases, J lost 1 base, and 6 bases lay in between. Per germline, CDR1 MGHRA and CDR2 YSYEKL.

As for this clone: At one end, the junction sequence differs from germline, possibly due to a read error. This sequence joins TRBV29-1 and TRBJ1-5; 8 nucleotides line up with TRBD1. The CDR3 is 13 residues long. Germline CDR1 reads SQVTM; CDR2 reads ANQGSEA. This CDR3 is CSVVTGGGQPQHF. The CDR3 DNA reads TGCAGCGTTGTTACAGGGGGGGGACAGCCTCAGCATTTT.

The gene calls are TRBV19 and TRBJ1-5; tentative D call: TRBD1 (5 bases). Germline V gives CDR1 LNHDA, CDR2 SQIVND (reference sequence). The V end lost 5 bases, the J end lost 7 bases, and 15 bases lay between the germline ends. The CDR3 totals 14 residues. CDR3 sequence: CASSQGDIGQPQHF. CDR3 in DNA: TGTGCCAGTAGTCAAGGGGATATAGGCCAGCCCCAGCATTTT.

This clone is a singleton in its sample. V and J are TRBV15 and TRBJ1-6, with 9 bases identical to TRBD1. CDR3 length: 15 amino acids. Losses at the gene ends were 4 bases for V and 5 bases for J; bases not matched to a gene: 3. In germline, CDR1 is LNHNV, CDR2 YYDKDF (reference sequence). The CDR3 sequence: CATSIGDRDNSPLHF. The CDR3 coding sequence is TGTGCCACCAGCATCGGGGACAGGGATAATTCACCCCTCCACTTT.

This chain connects TRBV5-1 to TRBJ2-5, with D perhaps given as TRBD1 or TRBD2 (5 bases each). This CDR3 contains 15 residues. Trimming removed 0 bases from V and 2 bases from J, with 11 bases in between. Germline-derived CDR1 and CDR2 are SGHRS and YFSETQ. CDR3: CASSLVGREQETQYF. DNA of the CDR3: TGCGCCAGCAGCTTGGTTGGCAGGGAGCAAGAGACCCAGTACTTC.

The chain has TRBV18 and TRBJ2-1, with no clear D. V gave up 4 bases and J gave up 6 bases, with 10 bases separating them. CDR3 length equals 13 residues. Germline V CDR1 and CDR2: KGHSH, LQKENI. CDR3 in amino acids: CASSLVKSNEQFF. CDR3 sequence (DNA): TGTGCCAGCTCACTTGTCAAAAGCAATGAGCAGTTCTTC.

The chain couples TRBV19 to TRBJ1-1, with 8 bases lining up with TRBD1. CDR1 and CDR2 from the germline V gene are LNHDA and SQIVND (reference sequence). CDR3 length equals 13 residues. The V and J ends lost 4 bases and 5 bases, in that order; junction bases with no gene match: 3. The DNA for the CDR3 is TGTGCCAGTAGTACGACAGGGGTGACTGAAGCTTTCTTT. This gives the protein CASSTTGVTEAFF.

The chain carries TRBV19 and TRBJ1-5; TRBD1 aligns across 9 bases. Per germline, CDR1 LNHDA and CDR2 SQIVND (reference sequence). The CDR3 consists of 19 residues. With V trimmed by 0 bases and J by 3 bases, 12 bases remained unmatched. The CDR3 DNA follows: TGTGCCAGTAGTATAGAAAAGGGGACAGGGTATCTGCTCAATCAGCCCCAGCATTTT. Translating gives CASSIEKGTGYLLNQPQHF.

CDR3 amino acids: CASSKGGATNEKLFF. The DNA for the CDR3 is TGTGCCAGTAGTAAAGGGGGCGCAACTAATGAAAAACTGTTTTTT. The chain recombines TRBV19 with TRBJ1-4; 7 positions match TRBD1. The CDR3 is made up of 15 amino acids. V dropped 4 bases and J dropped 0; count of bases not matched to a gene: 2. CDR1 LNHDA and CDR2 SQIVND come from the germline V gene (reference sequence).